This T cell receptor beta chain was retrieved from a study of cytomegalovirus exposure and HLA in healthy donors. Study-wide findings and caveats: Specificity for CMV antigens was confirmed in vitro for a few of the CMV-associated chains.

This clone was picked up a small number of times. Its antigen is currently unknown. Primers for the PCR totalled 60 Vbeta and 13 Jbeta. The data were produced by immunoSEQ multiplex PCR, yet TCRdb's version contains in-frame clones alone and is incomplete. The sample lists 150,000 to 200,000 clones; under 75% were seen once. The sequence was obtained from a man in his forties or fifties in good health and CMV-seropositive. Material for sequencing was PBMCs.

CDR3 DNA sequence: TGTGCCAGCAGCCTACAGGGGATTCCCCACGAGCAGTACTTC. Amino acids: CASSLQGIPHEQYF. This rearrangement joins TRBV7-2 to TRBJ2-7, with TRBD1 matching 7 bases. From germline, CDR1 is SGHTA and CDR2 FQGNSA. CDR3 length: 14 amino acids. The ends lost 5 bases at V and 5 bases at J; junction bases unmatched: 9.